The TCR beta chain under discussion was sequenced for a study of blood T cell repertoires in COVID-19 (dated by TCRdb to the early 2020s). General notes on the study: Samples from collaborators originated in the United States, Italy and Spain and spanned both the acute and convalescent phases of COVID-19. The material from the prospective study consisted of cDNA or gDNA derived from T cells, B-cell-depleted T cells, or PBMCs. Deeply sampled blood TCRbeta repertoires from subjects exposed to, actively infected with, or recovered from COVID-19 were included in the dataset. The repertoires were made available in a free public database intended to serve as a resource for research on the immune response to SARS-CoV-2. The samples were drawn from two sources: the first 160 participants of the ongoing ImmuneRACE study, and 950 to 1,500 subjects contributed by 6 global collaborators. The sample metadata nearly always contained a de-identified subject ID, COVID-19 status, age in years and sex. Where available, HLA class I and class II types were obtained from metadata supplied by the sample provider rather than from assay-based typing.

The full study reports these points: How much clinical and demographic metadata was included differed by source and by participant, and the metadata was provided uncurated.

The immunoSEQ Assay, a bias-controlled multiplex PCR, was used to amplify TCRbeta CDR3 regions from genomic DNA. As for how the authors treated the data: The number of nucleated cells in each sample was estimated from the amplification of reference gene primers within the assay. To quantify the absolute abundance of each unique TCRbeta CDR3 rearrangement, sequence reads were collapsed and filtered. For each sample, productive Simpson clonality was calculated as the square root of Simpson's diversity index over productive rearrangements. In its TCRdb copy, this immuneACCESS table keeps in-frame sequences only and misses some clones. Where compared with another copy, unresolved V genes explain less than half of these, and the others have no known cause. V, J and clone size were drawn from that table, and D and trimming were deduced from the DNA. Present in this sample are 200,000 to 300,000 clones, roughly 86% of which were seen just once. Jointly, the top ten make up roughly 0.8% of the sample.

Remarks on this clone: Its cognate antigen has yet to be identified. Base quality data are lacking; no much larger clone is found one base away.

Collaborating institutions collected whole blood in K2EDTA tubes following their own protocols. For TCRbeta analysis, collaborator samples were shipped as frozen whole blood, as isolated PBMCs, or as DNA extracted from either sample type. The material sequenced was peripheral blood. This TCR derives from a woman in her twenties or thirties with acute or convalescent COVID-19.

The CDR3 amino acid sequence is: CASRPPYYHGYTF. The nucleotide sequence reads TGTGCCAGCAGACCCCCTTACTACCATGGCTACACCTTC. The rearrangement combines TRBV6-5 with TRBJ1-2; too little of a D gene remains to name it. Deletion took 6 bases off V and 6 bases off J, with a span of 14 bases between the germline ends. CDR1 and CDR2 were assigned from the germline V gene as MNHEY and SVGAGI. The CDR3 goes from the cysteine to the phenylalanine over 13 residues. Here the CDR3 DNA is all that survives: 39 bases in frame from base 1.